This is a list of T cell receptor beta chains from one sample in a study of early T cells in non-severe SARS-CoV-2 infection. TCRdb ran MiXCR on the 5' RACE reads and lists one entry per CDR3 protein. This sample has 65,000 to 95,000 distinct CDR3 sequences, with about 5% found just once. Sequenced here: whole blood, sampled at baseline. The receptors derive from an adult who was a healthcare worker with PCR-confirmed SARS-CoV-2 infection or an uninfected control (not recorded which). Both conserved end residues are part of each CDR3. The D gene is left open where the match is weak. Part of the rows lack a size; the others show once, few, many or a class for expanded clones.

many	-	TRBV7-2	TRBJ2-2	CASSVLPGHPNSNTGELFF	TGTGCCAGCAGCGTGCTTCCGGGACATCCTAATTCGAACACCGGGGAGCTGTTTTTT
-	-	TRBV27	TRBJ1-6	CASRSRMDSPLHF	TGTGCCAGCAGGTCGAGGATGGATTCACCCCTCCACTTT
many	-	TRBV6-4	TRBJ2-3	CASSESSGTDTQYF	TGTGCCAGCAGTGAGTCTAGTGGCACAGATACGCAGTATTTT
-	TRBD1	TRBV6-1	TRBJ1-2	CASLKRDRDLNYGYTF	TGTGCCAGCTTGAAAAGGGACAGGGACCTTAACTATGGCTACACCTTC
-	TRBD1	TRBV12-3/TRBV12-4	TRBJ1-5	CASRPPGQGYQPQHF	TGTGCCAGCAGACCTCCGGGACAGGGCTATCAGCCCCAGCATTTT
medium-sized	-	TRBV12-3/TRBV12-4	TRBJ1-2	CASSLAQADHYGYTF	TGTGCCAGCAGTTTAGCGCAGGCAGACCACTATGGCTACACCTTC
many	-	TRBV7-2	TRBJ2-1	CASSQGPVAYNEQFF	TGTGCCAGCAGCCAGGGCCCAGTGGCCTACAATGAGCAGTTCTTC
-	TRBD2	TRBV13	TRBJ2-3	CASSNSGRAPDTQYF	TGTGCCAGCAGCAATAGCGGGAGGGCCCCAGATACGCAGTATTTT
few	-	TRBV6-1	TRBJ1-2	CASPSGASGAVYGYTF	TGTGCCAGCCCCTCCGGAGCCTCGGGGGCTGTCTATGGCTACACCTTC
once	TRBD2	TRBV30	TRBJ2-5	CAWTGLAGGETQYF	TGTGCCTGGACGGGACTAGCTGGTGGGGAGACCCAGTACTTC
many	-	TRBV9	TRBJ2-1	CASSGLNAGTSYNEQFF	TGTGCCAGCAGCGGGTTAAATGCGGGTACGTCCTACAATGAGCAGTTCTTC
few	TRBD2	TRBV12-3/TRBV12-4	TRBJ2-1	CASSLIIVLAGAAEQFF	TGTGCCAGCAGTCTCATAATCGTACTAGCGGGAGCGGCTGAGCAGTTCTTC
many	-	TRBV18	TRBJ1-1	CASSRSKNTEAFF	TGTGCCAGCTCACGATCGAAGAACACTGAAGCTTTCTTT
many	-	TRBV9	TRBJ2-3	CASSVAGVSDTQYF	TGTGCCAGCAGCGTAGCGGGAGTATCAGATACGCAGTATTTT
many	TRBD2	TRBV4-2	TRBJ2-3	CASSQVLAGATDTQYF	TGTGCCAGCAGCCAAGTCCTAGCGGGGGCCACAGATACGCAGTATTTT
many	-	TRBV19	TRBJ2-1	CASSYWSQYNEQFF	TGTGCCAGTAGTTACTGGAGTCAGTACAATGAGCAGTTCTTC
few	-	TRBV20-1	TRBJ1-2	CSARDGSVQGRYTF	TGCAGTGCTAGAGACGGGTCAGTCCAGGGACGCTACACCTTC
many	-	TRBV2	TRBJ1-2	CASRTVGQDYGYTF	TGTGCCAGCAGAACAGTGGGGCAAGACTATGGCTACACCTTC
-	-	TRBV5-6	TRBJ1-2	CASSLVGLTNYGYTF	TGTGCCAGCAGCTTGGTGGGGCTGACTAACTATGGCTACACCTTC
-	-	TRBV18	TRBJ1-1	CASSPSNTEAFF	TGTGCCAGCTCACCATCCAACACTGAAGCTTTCTTT
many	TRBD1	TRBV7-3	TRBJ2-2	CASSYGQGNTGELFF	TGTGCCAGCAGCTACGGACAGGGGAACACCGGGGAGCTGTTTTTT
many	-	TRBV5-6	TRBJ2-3	CASSSDTGLETDTQYF	TGTGCCAGCAGCTCGGACACAGGTCTCGAAACAGATACGCAGTATTTT
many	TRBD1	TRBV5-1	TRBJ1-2	CASNLLGQTLYGYTF	TGCGCCAGCAACTTATTGGGACAGACGCTCTATGGCTACACCTTC
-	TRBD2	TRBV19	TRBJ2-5	CASSIFGPMGGTSGETQYF	TGTGCCAGTAGTATCTTTGGACCCATGGGGGGGACTAGCGGAGAGACCCAGTACTTC
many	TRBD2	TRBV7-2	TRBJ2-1	CASSTERDFIYNEQFF	TGTGCCAGCAGCACCGAGCGGGACTTTATCTACAATGAGCAGTTCTTC
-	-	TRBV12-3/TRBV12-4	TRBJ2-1	CASSSWGSSYNEQFF	TGTGCCAGCAGTTCTTGGGGGAGCTCCTACAATGAGCAGTTCTTC
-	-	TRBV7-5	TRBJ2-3	CISVSEVRGTLVYTDTQYF	-
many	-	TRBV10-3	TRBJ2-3	CASSRASDTDTQYF	TGTGCCAGTTCCCGGGCCTCAGACACAGATACGCAGTATTTT
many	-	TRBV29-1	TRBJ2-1	CSVEDLRGQFF	TGCAGCGTTGAAGATCTAAGGGGGCAGTTCTTC
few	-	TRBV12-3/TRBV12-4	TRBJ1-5	CASSLALSQPQHF	TGTGCCAGCAGTTTAGCCCTTAGCCAGCCCCAGCATTTT
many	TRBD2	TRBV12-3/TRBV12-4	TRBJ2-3	CASTSGRGTDTQYF	TGTGCCAGCACTAGCGGGAGAGGCACAGATACGCAGTATTTT
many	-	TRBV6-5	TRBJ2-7	CASSYPTRPYEQYF	TGTGCCAGCAGTTACCCGACCAGACCCTACGAGCAGTACTTC
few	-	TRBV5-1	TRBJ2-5	CASSLRADQETQYF	TGCGCCAGCAGCTTGAGGGCAGACCAAGAGACCCAGTACTTC
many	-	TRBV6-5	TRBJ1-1	CASSLGGPMNTEAFF	TGTGCCAGCAGCCTGGGGGGACCCATGAACACTGAAGCTTTCTTT
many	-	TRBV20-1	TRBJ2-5	CAIREGTQETQYF	TGCGCGATCCGCGAGGGCACCCAAGAGACCCAGTACTTC
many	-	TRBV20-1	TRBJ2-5	CSAVLTASQETQYF	TGCAGTGCTGTCTTGACAGCCTCGCAAGAGACCCAGTACTTC
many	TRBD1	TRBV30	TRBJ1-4	CALQGNNEKLFF	TGTGCCTTACAGGGGAATAATGAAAAACTGTTTTTT
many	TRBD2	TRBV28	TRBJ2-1	CASTLHPAGGAYNEQFF	TGTGCCAGCACCCTCCACCCAGCGGGGGGAGCCTACAATGAGCAGTTCTTC
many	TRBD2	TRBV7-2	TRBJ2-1	CASSLGTSGINEQFF	TGTGCCAGCAGCCTTGGGACTAGCGGGATCAATGAGCAGTTCTTC
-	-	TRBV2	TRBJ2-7	CASSEDRAYEQYF	TGTGCCAGCAGTGAAGACAGGGCTTACGAGCAGTACTTC
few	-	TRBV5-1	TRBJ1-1	CASSSGVNTEAFF	TGCGCCAGCAGCTCGGGGGTGAACACTGAAGCTTTCTTT